This T cell receptor beta chain was captured by sequencing in a study of Graves' ophthalmopathy and Graves' hyperthyroidism. RNA transcripts served as template for amplifying TCR beta CDR3 sequences. Second-round multiplex PCR came after first-round RT-PCR with HTBI primers. TCRdb reanalysed the multiplex PCR reads using MiXCR and keeps one entry per CDR3 protein. This sample has hundreds of thousands of distinct CDR3 sequences, with 35% to 45% found just once. Sequences were obtained from peripheral blood. The TCR was taken from an adult man with Graves' ophthalmopathy.

This CDR3 reads CASSVQEGTRVTEAFF. The CDR3 DNA follows: TGTGCCAGCAGTGTACAGGAGGGGACAAGGGTCACTGAAGCTTTCTTT. The J gene is TRBJ1-1, the V gene TRBV2, with D perhaps matching TRBD1 (6 bases). In germline, CDR1 is SNHLY, CDR2 FYNNEI. The germline V and J ends were trimmed by 4 bases and 4 bases, with 19 bases remaining between them. The CDR3 extends over 16 amino acids.